This T cell receptor beta chain was found in a study of Graves' ophthalmopathy and Graves' hyperthyroidism. Scientists amplified the TCR beta CDR3 regions from RNA transcripts. After a first-round RT-PCR with HTBI primers, a second-round multiplex PCR was run. From the multiplex PCR reads, TCRdb called clonotypes with MiXCR, one entry per CDR3 protein. The sample records 200,000 to 250,000 distinct CDR3 sequences, under 25% being singletons. CDR1 and CDR2 (germline): MNHEY, SMNVEV (reference sequence). V dropped 6 bases and J dropped 5 bases, with 17 bases sitting between them. This CDR3 has 14 amino acids. This clonotype was counted only a few times.

The chain uses TRBV27 and TRBJ2-7; D is unclear. The clonotype comes from a woman in her fifties or sixties with Graves' ophthalmopathy. The sequenced material came from peripheral blood. The CDR3 region has the DNA TGTGCCAGCAGAGTCTCCGGGTCTTATAACGAGCAGTACTTC. It is translated as CASRVSGSYNEQYF.